This T cell receptor beta chain was captured in a study of T cells after posttransplantation cyclophosphamide. The table came from immunoSEQ multiplex PCR; TCRdb's copy has only in-frame clones and leaves some out. The table has about 21,000 clones, about 86% seen once. In regard to this clone: Its antigen remains unknown.

Methotrexate plus calcineurin inhibitor accompanied controls' myeloablative marrow transplants; sampling was 1 year later. Points from the study as a whole: TRB overlap between skin or GI tissue T cells and blood was limited. Donor-recipient repertoire similarity was low at 1-2 months, rising over year one. TRB clonality was highly associated with recipient CMV seropositivity and reactivation.

Germline V CDR1 and CDR2: DFQATT, SNEGSKA (reference sequence). V lost 4 bases to trimming and J lost 5 bases, with 6 bases between them. This CDR3 region has 11 residues. The receptor was isolated from a female patient aged 25-40 years who received an allogeneic stem cell transplant from an unrelated donor, was CMV-positive, and had acute and chronic GVHD. Part of the T cells may come from the graft donor. The sample was PBMCs, taken about 360 days after allogeneic stem cell transplant with calcineurin inhibitor and methotrexate. V and J are TRBV20-1 and TRBJ2-4, with no clear D. The CDR3 DNA follows: TGCAGTGCTAATAATGAAAACATTCAGTACTTC. Amino acids: CSANNENIQYF.